The rows below give T cell receptor beta chains drawn from one sample of a study of blood T cell repertoires in COVID-19. TCRdb's table, derived via immunoSEQ multiplex PCR, lists solely in-frame clones and lacks some. The sample lists hundreds of thousands of clones; 90% were seen once. Sequencing input: PBMCs or T cells enriched from blood (not recorded which). The receptor set was obtained from a man aged 55 to 69 who had recovered from COVID-19. The CDR3 runs from the conserved cysteine through the conserved F or W. A D gene is named only where the DNA matches it firmly. A clone size is listed for some rows: how often the clone was seen (once, few, many), or a class if it is expanded.

NA | TRBJ1-1 | TRBD1 | TRBV3-1/TRBV3-2 | CASRDRVSEAFF | TGTGCCAGCAGGGACAGGGTTAGCGAAGCTTTCTTT
NA | TRBJ1-2 | NA | TRBV4-1 | CASSQDGQGYGYTF | TGCGCCAGCAGCCAAGACGGGCAGGGATATGGCTACACCTTC
NA | TRBJ1-2 | TRBD1 | TRBV7-2 | CASSLTGGNYGYTF | TGTGCCAGCAGCTTGACAGGGGGAAACTATGGCTACACCTTC
NA | TRBJ2-5 | TRBD2 | TRBV4-1 | CASSQAAGGQETQYF | TGCGCCAGCAGCCAAGCCGCGGGGGGGCAAGAGACCCAGTACTTC
NA | TRBJ1-1 | NA | TRBV12-3/TRBV12-4 | CASRKPEGHPFF | TGTGCCAGCAGAAAACCGGAGGGGCACCCGTTCTTT
NA | TRBJ1-1 | TRBD1 | TRBV19 | CASSKRQGRIDTEAFF | TGTGCCAGTAGTAAGAGACAGGGGAGGATCGACACTGAAGCTTTCTTT
NA | TRBJ1-1 | NA | TRBV18 | CASSSGGNTEAFF | TGTGCCAGCTCATCCGGGGGTAACACTGAAGCTTTCTTT
NA | TRBJ1-2 | NA | TRBV5-4 | CASSDTGLNYGYTF | TGTGCCAGCAGCGACACCGGACTTAACTATGGCTACACCTTC
NA | TRBJ2-3 | TRBD2 | TRBV18 | CASSPPGLAVSTDTQYF | TGTGCCAGCTCACCACCCGGACTAGCGGTGTCCACAGATACGCAGTATTTT
NA | TRBJ2-7 | TRBD2 | TRBV7-9 | CASSSVAGGPNEQYF | TGTGCCAGCAGTTCAGTAGCGGGAGGGCCAAACGAGCAGTACTTC
once | TRBJ1-6 | NA | TRBV3-1/TRBV3-2 | CASSQSGRSPLHF | TGTGCCAGCAGCCAGTCAGGGCGCTCACCCCTCCACTTT
NA | TRBJ2-7 | TRBD2 | TRBV19 | CASSTPRVAGSYEQYF | TGTGCCAGTAGTACCCCCCGCGTAGCGGGGTCCTACGAGCAGTACTTC
NA | TRBJ2-7 | TRBD1 | TRBV30 | CAWSVARGRDKYF | TGTGCCTGGAGTGTGGCCAGGGGGCGGGATAAGTACTTC
NA | TRBJ1-1 | NA | TRBV2 | CASSEERVRAEAFF | TGTGCCAGCAGTGAAGAGAGGGTGCGGGCTGAAGCTTTCTTT
once | TRBJ1-2 | NA | TRBV7-9 | CASSLAGGYGYTF | TGTGCCAGCAGCTTAGCGGGGGGTTATGGCTACACCTTC
NA | TRBJ1-2 | TRBD1 | TRBV27 | CASMTQGTYGYTF | TGTGCCAGCATGACACAGGGGACCTATGGCTACACCTTC
NA | TRBJ1-2 | NA | TRBV24-1 | CATSDSDSYGYTF | TGTGCCACCAGTGATTCCGACAGCTATGGCTACACCTTC
NA | TRBJ1-1 | NA | TRBV4-1 | CASSQDSGGYTEAFF | TGCGCCAGCAGCCAAGATTCGGGGGGCTATACTGAAGCTTTCTTT
NA | TRBJ1-1 | TRBD1 | TRBV18 | CASSLSTGGHTEAFF | TGTGCCAGCTCACTTAGTACAGGGGGCCACACTGAAGCTTTCTTT
NA | TRBJ2-7 | NA | TRBV28 | CASSSNYEQYF | TGTGCCAGCAGTTCAAACTACGAGCAGTACTTC
NA | TRBJ2-1 | NA | TRBV9 | CASSVVRVKGEQFF | TGTGCCAGCAGCGTAGTCAGGGTAAAGGGTGAGCAGTTCTTC
NA | TRBJ2-7 | TRBD1 | TRBV6-5 | CASKQDRGSYEQYF | TGTGCCAGCAAGCAGGACAGGGGCTCCTACGAGCAGTACTTC
NA | TRBJ1-2 | TRBD1 | TRBV3-1/TRBV3-2 | CASSRTGVGYTF | TGTGCCAGCAGCCGGACAGGGGTTGGCTACACCTTC
NA | TRBJ1-3 | NA | TRBV21-1 | CASSKGLEAGNTIYF | TGTGCCAGCAGCAAAGGTTTGGAGGCTGGAAACACCATATATTTT